The 2 T cell receptor beta chains below all came from one sample that was sequenced in a study of cytomegalovirus exposure and HLA in healthy donors. Use of 60 Vbeta and 13 Jbeta primers characterized the PCR. The protocol was immunoSEQ multiplex PCR, while the TCRdb copy is restricted to in-frame clones and leaves out a portion. The data contain around 170,000 clones, over 75% of them singletons. Sample: PBMCs. The source is a woman aged 50 to 60 in good health and CMV-seronegative.

The rearrangement joins TRBV7-3 to TRBJ2-5; TRBD2 is a possible D gene (7 bases). In germline, CDR1 is SGHTA, CDR2 FQGTGA. V shed 5 bases and J shed 4 bases, with 17 bases lying between them. This CDR3 contains 15 residues. The CDR3 DNA follows: TGTGCCAGCAGCCCGTCCGTGGGGGGGCGAGAGACCCAGTACTTC. Protein sequence: CASSPSVGGRETQYF.

Turning to this clone: This specimen includes other DNA sequences encoding the same CDR3. This chain links TRBV5-1 with TRBJ1-1; possible D gene TRBD1, 5 bases. V shed 2 bases and J shed 1 base, with 6 bases lying between them. The CDR3 length is 13 residues. Germline CDR1 and CDR2: SGHRS and YFSETQ. The CDR3 DNA follows: TGCGCCAGCAGCTTCCAGGGGAACACTGAAGCTTTCTTT. This codes for CASSFQGNTEAFF.